One and the same sample provided the 16 T cell receptor beta chains below, sequenced in a study of T cell responses to AZD1222 COVID-19 vaccine. Using immunoSEQ multiplex PCR, the repertoire was profiled, and TCRdb retains in-frame clones only, with some absent. Of approximately 150,000 clones in the sample, 75% to 90% were seen once. The sample was peripheral blood, taken on day 0 of AZD1222 vaccination. These receptors came from an adult in good health.

The chain is built from TRBV27 and TRBJ2-5, with D perhaps TRBD1 (6 bases). Germline assignment: CDR1 MNHEY and CDR2 SMNVEV (reference sequence). V was pared by 7 bases and J by 3 bases, with 15 bases between. The CDR3 runs to 14 residues. DNA of the CDR3: TGTGCCAGCAAAACGACAGGACGGGAAGAGACCCAGTACTTC. It codes for CASKTTGREETQYF.

The chain employs TRBV25-1 and TRBJ2-3; a possible D gene is TRBD1 (6 bases). The V and J ends lost 3 bases and 5 bases respectively, with 12 bases between them. CDR1 and CDR2 from the germline V gene are MGHDK and SYGVNS. The CDR3 spans 14 residues. CDR3 DNA: TGTGCCAGCAGTGACCTGACAGGAGGAGATACGCAGTATTTT. Translated: CASSDLTGGDTQYF.

V and J are TRBV6-5 and TRBJ2-2, with 10 bases that match TRBD1. The CDR3 has 16 amino acids. V gave up 4 bases and J gave up 4 bases; unmatched junction bases: 6. Looked up from germline, CDR1 is MNHEY and CDR2 is SVGAGI. Here the CDR3 reads CASSFRQGATTGELFF. The CDR3 DNA reads TGTGCCAGCAGTTTCCGACAGGGGGCGACCACCGGGGAGCTGTTTTTT.

CDR3 protein: CATSREIGTSGSTSTDTQYF. CDR3 nucleotide sequence: TGTGCCACCAGCAGAGAGATTGGGACTAGCGGTTCGACTAGCACAGATACGCAGTATTTT. This rearrangement joins TRBV15 to TRBJ2-3, with 11 bases identical to TRBD2. The CDR3 runs 20 residues. The J segment lost 0 bases and the V segment lost 0 bases, leaving 11 bases of the junction unmatched. Germline V gives CDR1 LNHNV, CDR2 YYDKDF (reference sequence).

This chain connects TRBV15 to TRBJ1-5; D is undetermined. The germline V and J ends were trimmed by 1 base and 1 base, with 8 bases remaining between them. Germline V lookup: CDR1 LNHNV, CDR2 YYDKDF (reference sequence). The CDR3 consists of 15 residues. Written as DNA, the CDR3 is TGTGCCACCAGCAGAGGTGGGCAGAGCAATCAGCCCCAGCATTTT. Translating it yields CATSRGGQSNQPQHF.

By sample share, this clone is medium-sized. The chain has TRBV18 and TRBJ2-1, with 7 nucleotides matching TRBD1. The CDR3 has 14 residues. Germline trimming cut 6 bases from V and 3 bases from J; bases unmatched to any gene: 5. Germline CDR1 is KGHSH and CDR2 is LQKENI. DNA for the CDR3: TGTGCCAGCTCCATGACAGGGTACTACAATGAGCAGTTCTTC. Its translation is CASSMTGYYNEQFF.

The chain links TRBV6-1 to TRBJ1-3, with D possibly being TRBD1 (5 bases). The CDR3 covers 14 residues. Germline-derived CDR1 and CDR2 are MNHNS and SASEGT. Trimming took off 10 bases at V and 2 bases at J, with 15 bases between the two ends. The CDR3 sequence is CATGAGTTGNTIYF. The CDR3 nucleotides read TGTGCCACCGGAGCCGGGACTACTGGAAACACCATATATTTT.

This chain connects TRBV5-6 to TRBJ2-4; D uncertain. Germline loops: CDR1 SGHDT, CDR2 YYEEEE. V shed 3 bases and J shed 7 bases, with 14 bases lying between them. This CDR3 spans 14 amino acids. CDR3 DNA sequence: TGTGCCAGCAGCTGGCGGTCTAGTGGGAACATTCAGTACTTC. This sequence encodes CASSWRSSGNIQYF. The whole variable domain, filled in from reference TRBV5-6 and TRBJ2-4, reads DAGVTQSPTHLIKTRGQQVTLRCSPKSGHDTVSWYQQALGQGPQFIFQYYEEEERQRGNFPDRFSGHQFPNYSSELNVNALLLGDSALYLCASSWRSSGNIQYFGAGTRLSVL.

Turning to this clone: Other nucleotide sequences from this sample produce the same CDR3. The V gene is TRBV27, the J gene TRBJ2-7, with 11 bases aligning to TRBD1. CDR1 MNHEY and CDR2 SMNVEV come from the germline V gene (reference sequence). The CDR3 has 14 residues. With V trimmed by 6 bases and J by 2 bases, 3 bases remained unmatched. In DNA, the CDR3 is TGTGCCAGCAGCAAGGGACAGGGGGCCTACGAGCAGTACTTC. Residues: CASSKGQGAYEQYF.

V and J are TRBV4-1 and TRBJ2-4; possible D gene TRBD1, 5 bases. Germline V gives CDR1 MGHRA, CDR2 YSYEKL. The CDR3 totals 15 residues. V lost 2 bases and J 2 bases, leaving 10 bases between the germline ends. The DNA for the CDR3 is TGCGCCAGCAGCCAACTCCCAGGGACCAAAAACATTCAGTACTTC. The encoded protein is CASSQLPGTKNIQYF.

The chain couples TRBV24-1 to TRBJ1-2, with D possibly TRBD1 on 6 matching bases. V lost 6 bases to trimming and J lost 6 bases, with 13 bases between them. The germline CDR1 and CDR2 sequences are KGHDR and SFDVKD. This CDR3 has 13 amino acids. The CDR3 bases are TGTGCCACCAGTCCTGGGGGGCTTCATGGCTACACCTTC. This gives the protein CATSPGGLHGYTF.

The gene calls are TRBV10-3 and TRBJ1-2; 7 positions agree with TRBD1. CDR1 is ENHRY, CDR2 SYGVKD, per germline. This CDR3 has 14 amino acids. After removal of 2 bases from V and 8 bases from J, the junction contained 8 bases not matched to a gene. The CDR3 DNA sequence: TGTGCCATCAGTGAGCCGGGACAGTTTGACGGCTACACCTTC. As protein: CAISEPGQFDGYTF.

J is TRBJ2-7 and V is TRBV10-3, with D uncertain. Trimming cost V 5 bases and J 1 base, with 6 bases left between them. Germline V gene lookup returns CDR1 ENHRY and CDR2 SYGVKD. There are 12 residues in the CDR3. The CDR3 sequence is CAISTTSYEQYF. CDR3 DNA: TGTGCCATCAGTACCACTTCCTACGAGCAGTACTTC.

The rearrangement links TRBV9 to TRBJ1-2; no firm D call. Germline CDR1 and CDR2: SGDLS and YYNGEE. Trimming took off 0 bases at V and 2 bases at J, with 8 bases between the two ends. The CDR3 has 14 residues. The CDR3 loop reads CASSVGYGNYGYTF. CDR3 in DNA: TGTGCCAGCAGCGTAGGCTACGGGAACTATGGCTACACCTTC.

The chain has TRBV5-1 and TRBJ1-3; D is perhaps TRBD1 (5 bases). V dropped 5 bases and J dropped 3 bases, with 9 bases sitting between them. The CDR3 loop spans 13 amino acids. The germline V gene encodes CDR1 SGHRS and CDR2 YFSETQ. The DNA of the CDR3 is TGCGCCAGCAGTAAGGGGTTTGGAAACACCATATATTTT. As protein: CASSKGFGNTIYF.

The chain employs TRBV7-9 and TRBJ1-2; the D gene is possibly TRBD1 (5 bases). The CDR3 totals 15 residues. Trimming left V 1 base short and J 5 bases short, with 14 bases between. Germline CDR1 SEHNR, CDR2 FQNEAQ (reference sequence). CDR3 protein: CASSLGGADPYGYTF. The CDR3, as DNA: TGTGCCAGCAGCTTAGGAGGGGCCGATCCTTATGGCTACACCTTC.